This T cell receptor (beta chain) was recorded in a study of Ad26.COV2.S vaccination and SARS-CoV-2 variants (dated by TCRdb to about 2021). With respect to the entire study: Donors in the vaccine arm were drawn from COV1001, a multicentre, randomized, double-blind, placebo-controlled phase I-IIa trial testing Ad26.COV2.S in healthy adults. Ad26.COV2.S was administered intramuscularly at 5 x 10^10 or 1 x 10^11 viral particles, either as a single shot or as two shots given 56 days apart. TCRbeta repertoire sequencing was used to assess the specificity and breadth of SARS-CoV-2-reactive T cell receptors after Ad26.COV2.S vaccination. The TCR-sequenced set comprised about 32 samples: about 19 Ad26.COV2.S vaccine recipients, 5 placebo recipients and 8 SARS-CoV-2 convalescent individuals. Participants in the trial were split at random into five groups of five each, receiving low-dose or high-dose Ad26.COV2.S once or twice, or else placebo on both occasions. Investigators did not know the trial group allocation while performing experiments and assessing outcomes.

This clone was recorded once. It has no known antigen specificity. No qualities accompany the bases; no much larger clone lies one base away. Here is what the overall study found, with its caveats: The authors noted that the TCR breadth and depth analyses may have underestimated total T cell responses. Higher spike-specific TCR breadth was observed in Ad26.COV2.S recipients than in placebo recipients (P = 0.0014). Comparable non-spike TCR breadth was observed between vaccine and placebo recipients, consistent with only spike being contained in the vaccine. Substantial breadth of spike-specific CD8+ and CD4+ T cell responses was reported after vaccination. The study was not powered to compare responses between vaccine doses or regimens.

The sample's treatment or condition label, in plain terms: about 20 received Ad26.COV2.S at low or high dose, single or two shots; 5 received placebo; per-sample allocation not given. Repertoires of vaccine and placebo recipients were sequenced from samples collected on day 63 after the first injection. Cohort 1b enrolled roughly 25 adults aged 18-55 years at a single site in Boston, USA, between 29 July and 7 August 2020. Ad26.COV2.S was a replication-incompetent adenovirus type 26 vector expressing a prefusion-stabilized SARS-CoV-2 spike protein from the original Wuhan strain. The immunoSEQ Assay was used to sequence TCRbeta CDR3 regions. After extraction, genomic DNA underwent amplification by bias-controlled multiplex PCR, followed by high-throughput sequencing. In the paper's pipeline: Collapsing and filtering of sequences were performed to quantify the absolute abundance of each unique TCRbeta CDR3 region. T cell fraction was estimated by normalizing TCRbeta template counts to usable DNA, with usable DNA measured through amplification of reference genes found in all nucleated cells. Repertoire TCRs were annotated as SARS-CoV-2-specific by exact matching of V gene, CDR3 amino acid sequence and J gene to a known reactive TCR set. The reference SARS-CoV-2 TCR set was obtained from MIRA and was filtered for enrichment in COVID-19-positive ImmuneCODE repertoires, whereby public or cross-reactive TCRs were removed. Using the MIRA antigens, annotated TCRs were further analysed by specific ORF or by position within an ORF. Breadth was defined as annotated unique rearrangements over total unique productive rearrangements; depth was the summed frequency of those rearrangements. Two-sided Wilcoxon rank-sum tests were applied when comparing TCR breadth between groups. The table comes from immuneACCESS by way of TCRdb, which keeps in-frame sequences with V and J called. Part of the clones is missing from these tables; in studies checked, under half for an unresolved V gene and the rest for unknown reasons. D and trimming come from the DNA, and the V and J calls and clone size come from that table. In all, the sample holds hundreds of thousands of clones, and roughly 90% of those were seen once. The top ten clonotypes cover approximately 1.5% of the sample.

The CDR3 measures 14 amino acids from cysteine to phenylalanine. Kept here is only the CDR3 DNA, which spans 42 bases and is read in frame from base 1. The junction shows trimming of 4 bases on V and 9 bases on J, plus 16 bases between the germline ends. The germline V gene yields SGHRS for CDR1 and YFSETQ for CDR2. The sample in question was peripheral blood, obtained in a trial of Ad26.COV2.S vaccine versus placebo. The rearrangement joined TRBV5-1 to TRBJ2-2; the D region may be TRBD1 or TRBD2, each matching 5 bases equally. The sequence derives from a person aged 18 to 59 who received the Ad26.COV2.S COVID-19 vaccine or a placebo. The DNA sequence follows: TGCGCCAGCAGCGGGAGAGGGACGGCCAGGGAGCTGTTTTTT. Its coded protein is CASSGRGTARELFF.